This T cell receptor beta chain originates from a study of blood T cell repertoires in COVID-19. Study summary: Spain, Italy and the United States supplied samples that represented acute and convalescent COVID-19. T cells, B-cell-depleted T cells, or PBMCs supplied cDNA or gDNA.

Original handling: For nucleated cells, counts were estimated from reference gene primer amplification. Method: immunoSEQ multiplex PCR; TCRdb's copy keeps in-frame clones and lacks some. That table supplies the V and J calls and clone size; D and trimming were determined from the DNA. The sample carries some 150,000 clones, more than 80% recorded once. CDR1 and CDR2 from the germline V gene are LNHDA and SQIVND (reference sequence). Trimming cost V 5 bases and J 5 bases, with 15 bases left between them. The CDR3 spans 14 residues. Only a few counts were recorded for this clone. What was sequenced was peripheral blood. This sequence was found in a human donor in a cohort sampled during active COVID-19. The chain employs TRBV19 and TRBJ1-1; D might be TRBD1 (5 bases). CDR3 residues: CASSLVRVGTEAFF. The CDR3 nucleotides read TGTGCCAGTAGTCTCGTCAGGGTAGGAACTGAAGCTTTCTTT.